The entry that follows covers one T cell receptor (beta chain) sequence. Antigen: not known. A roughly ten-day culture period preceded the isolation of CD4+ T cells. Between March and December 2020, the person had a SARS-CoV-2 infection that PCR confirmed. The data belong to a study of vaccination effects on CD4 cells after COVID-19. Germline CDR1 and CDR2: SQVTM and ANQGSEA. V lost 5 bases and J lost 4, with 8 bases in between. This CDR3 is 11 amino acids long. Study results and caveats: The post-vaccine spike-reactive clones of convalescents showed a predominance of new vaccine-induced clones. Recruitment yielded few convalescent patients, and the study had no early post-infection timepoints. Clones arising from infection and from vaccination showed marked clonal contraction late after vaccination.

This table comes from immunoSEQ multiplex PCR, and its TCRdb copy is limited to in-frame clones, with some not included. The sample carries 45,000 to 50,000 clones, roughly three quarters recorded once. This receptor was identified in a human donor who had a prior SARS-CoV-2 infection. The J gene is TRBJ2-5, the V gene TRBV29-1, with D hard to call. The input for sequencing was CD4+ T cells from PBMCs cultured without peptide, taken before COVID-19 vaccination. The CDR3 bases are TGCAGCGTTCGGTGGGGAGAGACCCAGTACTTC. As protein: CSVRWGETQYF.